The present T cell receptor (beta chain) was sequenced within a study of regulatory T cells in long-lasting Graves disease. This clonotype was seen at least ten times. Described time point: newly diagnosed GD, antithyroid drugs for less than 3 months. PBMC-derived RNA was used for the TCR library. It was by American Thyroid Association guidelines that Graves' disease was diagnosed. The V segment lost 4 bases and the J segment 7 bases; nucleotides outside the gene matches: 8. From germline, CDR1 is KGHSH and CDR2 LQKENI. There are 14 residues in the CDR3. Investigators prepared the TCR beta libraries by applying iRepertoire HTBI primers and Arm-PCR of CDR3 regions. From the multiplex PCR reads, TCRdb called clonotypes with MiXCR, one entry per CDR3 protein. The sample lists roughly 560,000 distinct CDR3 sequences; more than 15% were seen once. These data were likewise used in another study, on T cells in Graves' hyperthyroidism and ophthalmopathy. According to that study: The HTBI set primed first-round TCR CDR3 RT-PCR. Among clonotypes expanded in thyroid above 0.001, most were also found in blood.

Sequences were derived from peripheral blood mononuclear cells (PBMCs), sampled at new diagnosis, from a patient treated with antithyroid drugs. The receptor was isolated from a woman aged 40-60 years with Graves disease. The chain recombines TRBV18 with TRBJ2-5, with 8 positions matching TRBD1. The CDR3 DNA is TGTGCCAGCTCACACCTGGACAGGGAAGGGACCCAGTACTTC. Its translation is CASSHLDREGTQYF.